Listed here is a single T cell receptor beta chain. What it recognizes is unknown. The data stem from a study of radiotherapy plus CTLA-4 blockade in lung cancer. Study-wide background: The study recorded objective responses in roughly 20% of patients and disease control in about 30%. Findings of the study overall: Together with interferon-beta, which increased in serum after radiation, early dynamic changes in blood T cell clones were reportedly the best predictors of response. Radiotherapy with ipilimumab was followed by blood expansion of tumor-derived clones.

Germline values: CDR1 SGHDT, CDR2 YYEEEE. The CDR3 is 16 residues long. Trimming took off 3 bases at V and 7 bases at J, with 20 bases between the two ends. The study gave focal radiation plus ipilimumab CTLA-4 blockade to patients with chemo-refractory metastatic non-small-cell lung cancer. Clones were read by immunoSEQ multiplex PCR, and TCRdb kept only the in-frame ones, dropping some. The repertoire holds roughly 50,000 clones, with approximately 79% as singletons. Sequenced here: peripheral blood, sampled from a patient treated with radiotherapy plus ipilimumab. The chain employs TRBV5-6 and TRBJ2-4; D may be TRBD1 (5 bases). This clonotype was obtained from a human donor with non-small cell lung cancer who had stable disease on radiotherapy plus ipilimumab. CDR3 protein: CASSWVHRNPRNIQYF. Written as DNA, the CDR3 is TGTGCCAGCAGCTGGGTGCACAGGAATCCGCGGAACATTCAGTACTTC.